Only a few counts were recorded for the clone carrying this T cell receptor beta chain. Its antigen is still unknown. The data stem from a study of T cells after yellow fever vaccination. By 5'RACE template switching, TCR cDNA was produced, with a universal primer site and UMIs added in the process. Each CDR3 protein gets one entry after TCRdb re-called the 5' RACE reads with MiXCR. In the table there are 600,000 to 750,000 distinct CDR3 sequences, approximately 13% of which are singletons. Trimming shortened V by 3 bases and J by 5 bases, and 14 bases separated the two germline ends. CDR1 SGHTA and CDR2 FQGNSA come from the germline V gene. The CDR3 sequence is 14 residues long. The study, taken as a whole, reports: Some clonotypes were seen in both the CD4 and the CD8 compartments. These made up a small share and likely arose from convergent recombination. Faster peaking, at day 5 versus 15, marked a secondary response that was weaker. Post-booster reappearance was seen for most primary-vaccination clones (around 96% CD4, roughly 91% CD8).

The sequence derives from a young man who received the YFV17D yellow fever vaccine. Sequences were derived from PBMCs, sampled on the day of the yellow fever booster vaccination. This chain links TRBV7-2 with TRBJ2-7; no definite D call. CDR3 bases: TGTGCCAGCAGCTTGAGGCCGATGCTGGACGAGCAGTACTTC. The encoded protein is CASSLRPMLDEQYF.